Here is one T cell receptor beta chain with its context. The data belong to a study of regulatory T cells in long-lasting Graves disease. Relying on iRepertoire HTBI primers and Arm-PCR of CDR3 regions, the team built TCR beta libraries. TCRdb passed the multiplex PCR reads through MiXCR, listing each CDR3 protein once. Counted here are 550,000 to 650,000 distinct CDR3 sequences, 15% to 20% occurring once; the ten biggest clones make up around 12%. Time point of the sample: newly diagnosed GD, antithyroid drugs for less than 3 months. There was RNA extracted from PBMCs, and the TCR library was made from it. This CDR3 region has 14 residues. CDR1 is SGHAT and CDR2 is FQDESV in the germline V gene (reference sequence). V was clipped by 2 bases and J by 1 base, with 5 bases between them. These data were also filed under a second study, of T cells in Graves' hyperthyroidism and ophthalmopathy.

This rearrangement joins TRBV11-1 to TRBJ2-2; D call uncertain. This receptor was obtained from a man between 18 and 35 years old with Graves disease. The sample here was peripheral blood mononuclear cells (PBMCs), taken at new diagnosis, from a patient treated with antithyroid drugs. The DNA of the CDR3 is TGTGCCAGCAGCTTATTCCAGAACACCGGGGAGCTGTTTTTT. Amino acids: CASSLFQNTGELFF.